This entry concerns a single T cell receptor (beta chain). Its antigen is unknown. The length of the CDR3 is 15 residues. Germline V gene sequence: CDR1 DFQATT, CDR2 SNEGSKA (reference sequence). Losses at the gene ends were 6 bases for V and 7 bases for J; bases not matched to a gene: 11. This sample was included in a study of T cells in Graves' hyperthyroidism and ophthalmopathy. Study-wide background: Peripheral blood draws took place at initial diagnosis, ahead of any treatment. Study-wide results and limits: Most thyroid clonotypes expanded above 0.001 were also detected in blood.

TCR beta CDR3 region amplification was performed from RNA transcripts. Carried out on the TCR CDR3, a first-round RT-PCR used the HTBI primer set. TCRdb re-analysed the multiplex PCR reads in MiXCR, keeping a single row per CDR3 protein. The table records 300,000 to 350,000 distinct CDR3 sequences, around 23% of them present only once. Graves' hyperthyroidism was deemed stable given no ophthalmopathy progression within 18 months. Exclusions: uncontrolled infection, other autoimmune disease, pregnancy, lactation. The source material was blood. The chain combines TRBV20-1 with TRBJ2-3; TRBD2 matches 12 bases. The receptor was derived from a woman between 45 and 65 years old with Graves' hyperthyroidism. In DNA form, the CDR3 reads TGCAGTGCGGAGCCTAGCGGGAGGGCCCTAAATACGCAGTATTTT. It specifies CSAEPSGRALNTQYF.